This entry is about one T cell receptor (beta chain). The record originates from a study of blood T cell repertoires in COVID-19. About the study: Some COVID-19 samples were acute and others convalescent; all came from the United States, Italy and Spain. From T cells, B-cell-depleted T cells, or PBMCs came the material, which was cDNA or gDNA.

This CDR3 region has 18 residues. The V end was cut by 2 bases, the J end by 7 bases, with 24 bases between. Germline loops: CDR1 SEHNR, CDR2 FQNEAQ (reference sequence). Original methodology: Estimates of nucleated cell counts were drawn from the amplification of reference gene primers. Produced via immunoSEQ multiplex PCR; TCRdb's table is partial and in-frame only. V and J calls and clone size are given by that table; D and trimming were obtained from the DNA. The sample includes about 440,000 clones, approximately 90% seen only once; the top ten take 4.3%. The sequence derives from a woman younger than 45 with acute or convalescent COVID-19. The chain is built from TRBV7-9 and TRBJ2-4, with D maybe TRBD1 (6 bases). Sequences were obtained from peripheral blood. CDR3 in DNA: TGTGCCAGCAGCTTATACAGGGAAACCAAACGGGTGAGGAACATTCAGTACTTC. Amino acids: CASSLYRETKRVRNIQYF.